What follows are 2 T cell receptor beta chains derived from one specimen sequenced in a study of neoadjuvant anti-PD-1 for oral cavity cancer. The protocol was immunoSEQ multiplex PCR, while the TCRdb copy is restricted to in-frame clones and leaves out a portion. The sample lists about 42,000 clones, approximately 80% occurring once. Regarding time point: after neoadjuvant nivolumab, at surgical resection. Source: PBMCs, taken after nivolumab (anti-PD-1) treatment. These receptors all stem from a person aged 40 to 85 with oral cavity squamous cell carcinoma.

The gene calls are TRBV28 and TRBJ1-5, with D unresolved. V was pared by 3 bases and J by 3 bases, with 12 bases between. This CDR3 has 15 amino acids. The germline gives CDR1 MDHEN, CDR2 SYDVKM. The CDR3: CASSFPRPLNQPQHF. Written as DNA, the CDR3 is TGTGCCAGCAGTTTTCCCAGACCTCTCAATCAGCCCCAGCATTTT.

V and J are TRBV5-6 and TRBJ2-5; D remains ambiguous. CDR1 and CDR2 (germline): SGHDT, YYEEEE. This CDR3 region has 12 residues. Trimming removed 0 bases at V and 4 bases at J, with 4 bases between. The CDR3 nucleotides read TGTGCCAGCAGCTTGGCCTTAGAGACCCAGTACTTC. Protein product: CASSLALETQYF.